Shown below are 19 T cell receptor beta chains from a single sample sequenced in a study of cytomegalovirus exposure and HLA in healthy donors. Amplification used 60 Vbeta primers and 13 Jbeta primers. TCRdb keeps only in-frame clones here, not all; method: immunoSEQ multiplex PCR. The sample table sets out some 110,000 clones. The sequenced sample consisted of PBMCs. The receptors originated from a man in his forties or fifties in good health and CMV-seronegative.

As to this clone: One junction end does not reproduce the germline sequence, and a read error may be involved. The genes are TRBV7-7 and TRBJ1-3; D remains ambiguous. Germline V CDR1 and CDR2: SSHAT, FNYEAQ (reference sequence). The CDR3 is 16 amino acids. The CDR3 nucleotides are TGTGCTAGCAGCTTAGCGCGGCAGTTCGGGGGAAACACCATATATTTT. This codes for CASSLARQFGGNTIYF.

The CDR3 region is CASSPTGQGGYGYTF. In nucleotides, the CDR3 is TGTGCCAGCAGCCCCACCGGACAGGGAGGCTATGGCTACACCTTC. The chain couples TRBV11-2 to TRBJ1-2; 8 positions agree with TRBD1. Unmatched junction bases numbered 9, after V lost 5 bases and J lost 4 bases. Germline loops: CDR1 SGHAT, CDR2 FQNNGV. This CDR3 has 15 amino acids.

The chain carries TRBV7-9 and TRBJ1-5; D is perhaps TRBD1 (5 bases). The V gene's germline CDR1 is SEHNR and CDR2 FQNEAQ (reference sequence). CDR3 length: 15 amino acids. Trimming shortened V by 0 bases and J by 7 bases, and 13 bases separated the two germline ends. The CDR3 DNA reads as TGTGCCAGCAGCTTAGCGGGGCAGGCTGGGCAGCCCCAGCATTTT. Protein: CASSLAGQAGQPQHF. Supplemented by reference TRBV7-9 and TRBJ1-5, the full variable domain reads DTGVSQNPRHKITKRGQNVTFRCDPISEHNRLYWYRQTLGQGPEFLTYFQNEAQLEKSRLLSDRFSAERPKGSFSTLEIQRTEQGDSAMYLCASSLAGQAGQPQHFGDGTRLSIL.

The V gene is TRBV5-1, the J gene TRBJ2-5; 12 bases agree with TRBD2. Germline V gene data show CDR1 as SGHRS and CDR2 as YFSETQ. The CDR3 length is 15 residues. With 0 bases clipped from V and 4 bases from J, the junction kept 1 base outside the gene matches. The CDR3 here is CASSLAGLAGETQYF. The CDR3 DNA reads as TGCGCCAGCAGCTTGGCGGGACTAGCGGGAGAGACCCAGTACTTC.

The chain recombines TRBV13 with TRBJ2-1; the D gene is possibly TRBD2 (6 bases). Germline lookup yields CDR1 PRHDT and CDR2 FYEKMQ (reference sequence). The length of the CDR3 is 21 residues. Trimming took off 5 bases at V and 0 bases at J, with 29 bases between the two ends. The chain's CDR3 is CASSPPTGWWGENDSYNEQFF. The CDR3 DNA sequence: TGTGCCAGCAGCCCCCCCACCGGTTGGTGGGGGGAAAATGACTCCTACAATGAGCAGTTCTTC.

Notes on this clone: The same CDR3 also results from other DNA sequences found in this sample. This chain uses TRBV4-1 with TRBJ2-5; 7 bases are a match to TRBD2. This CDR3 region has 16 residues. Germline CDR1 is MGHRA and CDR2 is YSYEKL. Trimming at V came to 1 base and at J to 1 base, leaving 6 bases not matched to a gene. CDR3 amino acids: CASSQVAGVGQETQYF. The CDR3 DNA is TGCGCCAGCAGCCAAGTCGCGGGGGTCGGCCAAGAGACCCAGTACTTC.

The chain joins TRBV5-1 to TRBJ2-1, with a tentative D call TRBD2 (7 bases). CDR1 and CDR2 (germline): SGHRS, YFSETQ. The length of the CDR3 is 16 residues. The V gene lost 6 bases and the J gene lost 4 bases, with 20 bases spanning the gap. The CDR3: CASTSTEGGHYNEQFF. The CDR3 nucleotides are TGCGCCAGCACCTCAACAGAGGGGGGGCATTACAATGAGCAGTTCTTC. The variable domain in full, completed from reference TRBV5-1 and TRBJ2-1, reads KAGVTQTPRYLIKTRGQQVTLSCSPISGHRSVSWYQQTPGQGLQFLFEYFSETQRNKGNFPGRFSGRQFSNSRSEMNVSTLELGDSALYLCASTSTEGGHYNEQFFGPGTRLTVL.

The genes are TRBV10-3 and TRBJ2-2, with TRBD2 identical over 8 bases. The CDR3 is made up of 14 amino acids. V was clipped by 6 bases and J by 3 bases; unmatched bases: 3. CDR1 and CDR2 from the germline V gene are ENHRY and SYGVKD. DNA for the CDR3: TGTGCCATCAGGAGCGGGAGCGACACCGGGGAGCTGTTTTTT. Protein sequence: CAIRSGSDTGELFF.

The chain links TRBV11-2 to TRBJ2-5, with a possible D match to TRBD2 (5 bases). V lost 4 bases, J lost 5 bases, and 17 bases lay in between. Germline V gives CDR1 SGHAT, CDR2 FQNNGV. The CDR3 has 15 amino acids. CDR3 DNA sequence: TGTGCCAGCAGCTCCCCAAATCAGGACTTGGAGACCCAGTACTTC. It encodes CASSSPNQDLETQYF.

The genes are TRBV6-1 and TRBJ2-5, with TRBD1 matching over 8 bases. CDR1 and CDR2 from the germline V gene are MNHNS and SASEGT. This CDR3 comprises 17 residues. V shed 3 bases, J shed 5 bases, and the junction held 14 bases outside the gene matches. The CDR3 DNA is TGTGCCAGCAGTGACGGAGGGGGGCAGGGGGCTTGGGAGACCCAGTACTTC. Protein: CASSDGGGQGAWETQYF.

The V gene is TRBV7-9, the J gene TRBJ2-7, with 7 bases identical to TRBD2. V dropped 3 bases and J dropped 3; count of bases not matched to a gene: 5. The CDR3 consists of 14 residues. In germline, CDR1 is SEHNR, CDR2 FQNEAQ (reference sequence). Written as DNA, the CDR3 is TGTGCCAGCAGCTTTGCTAGCGGCTTCTACGAGCAGTACTTC. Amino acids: CASSFASGFYEQYF.

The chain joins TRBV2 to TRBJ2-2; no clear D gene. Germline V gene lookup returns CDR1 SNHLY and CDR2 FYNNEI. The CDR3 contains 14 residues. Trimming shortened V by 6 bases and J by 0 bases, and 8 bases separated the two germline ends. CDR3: CASRLTPNTGELFF. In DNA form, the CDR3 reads TGTGCCAGCAGGCTGACACCGAACACCGGGGAGCTGTTTTTT.

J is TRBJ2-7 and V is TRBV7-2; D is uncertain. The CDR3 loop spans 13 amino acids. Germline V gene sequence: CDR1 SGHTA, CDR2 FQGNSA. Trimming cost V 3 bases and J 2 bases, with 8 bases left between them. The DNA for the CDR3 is TGTGCCAGCAGCTTTGCCCAGACCTACGAGCAGTACTTC. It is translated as CASSFAQTYEQYF.

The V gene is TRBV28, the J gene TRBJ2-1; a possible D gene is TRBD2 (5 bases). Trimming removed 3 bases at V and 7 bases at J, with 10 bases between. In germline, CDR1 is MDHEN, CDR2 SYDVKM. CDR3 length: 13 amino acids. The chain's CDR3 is CASSLGDRNEQFF. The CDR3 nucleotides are TGTGCCAGCAGTTTGGGAGATAGGAATGAGCAGTTCTTC.

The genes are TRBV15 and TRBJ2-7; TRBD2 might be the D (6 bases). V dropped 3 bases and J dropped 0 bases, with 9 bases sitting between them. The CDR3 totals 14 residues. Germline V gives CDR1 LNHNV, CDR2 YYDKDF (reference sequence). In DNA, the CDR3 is TGTGCCACCAGCAGTTTCGGGGGCTCCTACGAGCAGTACTTC. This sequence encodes CATSSFGGSYEQYF.

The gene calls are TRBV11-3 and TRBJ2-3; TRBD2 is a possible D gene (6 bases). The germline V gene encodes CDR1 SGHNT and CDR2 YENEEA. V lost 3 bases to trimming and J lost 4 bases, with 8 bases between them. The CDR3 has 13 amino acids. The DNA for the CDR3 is TGTGCCAGCAGCTTCCCTAGCGCAGATACGCAGTATTTT. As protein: CASSFPSADTQYF.

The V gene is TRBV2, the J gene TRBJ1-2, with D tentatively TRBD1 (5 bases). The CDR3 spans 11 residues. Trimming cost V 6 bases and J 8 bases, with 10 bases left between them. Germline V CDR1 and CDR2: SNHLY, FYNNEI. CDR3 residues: CASRRGEGYTF. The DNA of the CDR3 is TGTGCCAGCAGGCGGGGGGAAGGCTACACCTTC.

Written as DNA, the CDR3 is TGTGCCAGCAGCACGGACAGGGGGCGGGCAGATACGCAGTATTTT. Translation gives CASSTDRGRADTQYF. The chain employs TRBV11-3 and TRBJ2-3, with TRBD1 matching over 11 bases. The J segment lost 4 bases and the V segment lost 5 bases, leaving 5 bases of the junction unmatched. Germline V gene lookup returns CDR1 SGHNT and CDR2 YENEEA. The CDR3 contains 15 residues.

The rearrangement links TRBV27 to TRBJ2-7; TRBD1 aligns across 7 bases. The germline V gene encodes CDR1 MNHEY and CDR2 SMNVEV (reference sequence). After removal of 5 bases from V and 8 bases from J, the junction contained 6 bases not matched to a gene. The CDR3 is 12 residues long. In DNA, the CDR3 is TGTGCCAGCAGTAGACCGGGACAGCAGCAGTACTTC. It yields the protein CASSRPGQQQYF.